This T cell receptor (beta chain) came from a study of molecular identifiers for immune sequencing clone quantification. This CDR3 has 12 residues. Per the germline V gene, CDR1 is MNHEY and CDR2 is SMNVEV (reference sequence). V was clipped by 7 bases and J by 5 bases, with 8 bases between them. This clonotype was seen at least ten times. From the PCR reads, TCRdb called clonotypes with MiXCR, one entry per CDR3 protein. The sample includes hundreds of thousands of distinct CDR3 sequences, roughly a fifth seen only once; the top ten take under 0.95%. This clonotype was obtained from a human donor in good health. Some libraries in this study had Jurkat cell RNA spiked in. This chain links TRBV27 with TRBJ2-2; no firm D call. The sequencing sample was made of naive CD8+ T cells from blood, with Jurkat cell RNA spiked in. The subset was: FACS-sorted CD8+CD4-CCR7+CD45RA+ naive T cells. The CDR3 bases are TGTGCCAGCACCCATTATACCGGGGAGCTGTTTTTT. Its protein product is CASTHYTGELFF.